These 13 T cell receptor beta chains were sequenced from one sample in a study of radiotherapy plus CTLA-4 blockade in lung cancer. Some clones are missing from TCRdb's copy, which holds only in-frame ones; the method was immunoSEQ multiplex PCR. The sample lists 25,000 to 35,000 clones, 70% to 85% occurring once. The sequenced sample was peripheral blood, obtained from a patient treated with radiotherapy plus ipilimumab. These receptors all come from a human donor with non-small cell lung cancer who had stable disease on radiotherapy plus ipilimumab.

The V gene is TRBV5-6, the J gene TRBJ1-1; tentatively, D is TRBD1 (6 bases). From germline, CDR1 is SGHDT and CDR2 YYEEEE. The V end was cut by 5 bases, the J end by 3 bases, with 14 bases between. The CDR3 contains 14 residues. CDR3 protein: CASSPVGGDTEAFF. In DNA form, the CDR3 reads TGTGCCAGCAGTCCGGTAGGGGGAGACACTGAAGCTTTCTTT.

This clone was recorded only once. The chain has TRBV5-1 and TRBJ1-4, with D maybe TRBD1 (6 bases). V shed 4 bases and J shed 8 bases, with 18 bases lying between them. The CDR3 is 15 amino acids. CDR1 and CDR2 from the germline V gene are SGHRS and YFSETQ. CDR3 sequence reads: CASSPRGRGTEKLFF. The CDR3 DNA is TGCGCCAGCAGCCCCCGGGGGCGGGGAACCGAAAAACTGTTTTTT.

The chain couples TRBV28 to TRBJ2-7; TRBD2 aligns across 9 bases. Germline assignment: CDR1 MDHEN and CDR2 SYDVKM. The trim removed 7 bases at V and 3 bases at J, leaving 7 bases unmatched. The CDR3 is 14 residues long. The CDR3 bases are TGTGCCAGCAACGAAGCGGGGGGACTCTACGAGCAGTACGTC. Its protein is CASNEAGGLYEQYV.

DNA of the CDR3: TGTGCCAGCAGCTCGTACAGGGGCGGACCCCTAGAAGCTTTCTTT. Its translation: CASSSYRGGPLEAFF. This chain uses TRBV7-2 with TRBJ1-1, with TRBD1 matching over 7 bases. After removal of 4 bases from V and 8 bases from J, the junction contained 13 bases not matched to a gene. The CDR3 runs 15 residues. Germline loops: CDR1 SGHTA, CDR2 FQGNSA.

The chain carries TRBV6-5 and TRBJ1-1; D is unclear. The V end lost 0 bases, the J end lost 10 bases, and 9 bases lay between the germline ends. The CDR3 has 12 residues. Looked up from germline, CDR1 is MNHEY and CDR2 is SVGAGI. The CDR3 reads CASSYSPGAAFF. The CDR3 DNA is TGTGCCAGCAGTTACTCCCCTGGCGCAGCTTTCTTT.

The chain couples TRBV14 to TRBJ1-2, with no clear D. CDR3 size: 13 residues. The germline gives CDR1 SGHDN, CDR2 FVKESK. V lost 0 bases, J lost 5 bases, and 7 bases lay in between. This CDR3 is CASSQDGLYGYTF. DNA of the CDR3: TGTGCCAGCAGCCAAGATGGGTTATATGGCTACACCTTC.

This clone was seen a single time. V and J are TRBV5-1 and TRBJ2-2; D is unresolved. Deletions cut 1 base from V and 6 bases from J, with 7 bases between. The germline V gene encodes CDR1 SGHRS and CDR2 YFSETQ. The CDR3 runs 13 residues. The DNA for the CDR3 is TGCGCCAGCAGCTTGATCAGAGCCGGGGAGCTGTTTTTT. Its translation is CASSLIRAGELFF.

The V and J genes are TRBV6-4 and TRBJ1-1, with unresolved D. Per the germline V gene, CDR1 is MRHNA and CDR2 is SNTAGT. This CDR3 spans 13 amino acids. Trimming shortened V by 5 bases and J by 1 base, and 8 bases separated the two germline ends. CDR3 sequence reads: CASSKEGNTEAFF. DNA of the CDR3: TGTGCCAGCAGTAAGGAGGGGAACACTGAAGCTTTCTTT.

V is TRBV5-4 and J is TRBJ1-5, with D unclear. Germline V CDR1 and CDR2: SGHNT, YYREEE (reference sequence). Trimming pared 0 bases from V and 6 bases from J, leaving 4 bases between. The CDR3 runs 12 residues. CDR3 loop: CASSLDGQPQHF. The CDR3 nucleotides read TGTGCCAGCAGCTTGGACGGTCAGCCCCAGCATTTT.

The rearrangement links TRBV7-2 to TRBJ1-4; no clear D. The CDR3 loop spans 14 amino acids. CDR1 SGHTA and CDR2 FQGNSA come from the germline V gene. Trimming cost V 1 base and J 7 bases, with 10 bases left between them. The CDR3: CASSLGTLGEKLFF. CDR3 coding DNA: TGTGCCAGCAGCTTAGGGACCCTCGGTGAAAAACTGTTTTTT.

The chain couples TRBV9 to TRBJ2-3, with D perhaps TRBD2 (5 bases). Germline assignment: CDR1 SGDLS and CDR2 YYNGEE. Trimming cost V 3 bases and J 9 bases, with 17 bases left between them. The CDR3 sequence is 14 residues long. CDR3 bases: TGTGCCAGCAGCGACACCGACCCGGGGTACACGCAGTATTTT. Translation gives CASSDTDPGYTQYF.

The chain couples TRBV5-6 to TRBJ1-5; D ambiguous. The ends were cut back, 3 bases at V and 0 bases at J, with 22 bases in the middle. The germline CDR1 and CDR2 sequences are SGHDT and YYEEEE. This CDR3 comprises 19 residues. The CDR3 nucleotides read TGTGCCAGCAGCTCAGACCGGGAGGGCTCGGGCAATAGCAATCAGCCCCAGCATTTT. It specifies CASSSDREGSGNSNQPQHF.

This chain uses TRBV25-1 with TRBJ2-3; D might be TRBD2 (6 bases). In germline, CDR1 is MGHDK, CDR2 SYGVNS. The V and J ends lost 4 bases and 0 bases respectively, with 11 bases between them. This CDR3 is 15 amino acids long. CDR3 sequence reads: CASSGASDSTDTQYF. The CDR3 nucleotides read TGTGCCAGCAGTGGGGCTAGCGATAGCACAGATACGCAGTATTTT.